What follows is one T cell receptor beta chain and its context. The data were obtained in a study of glioma-infiltrating T cells. Using RNA template, CDR3s of TCR alpha and beta were amplified with iRepertoire arm-PCR. TCRdb reanalysed the multiplex PCR reads using MiXCR and keeps one entry per CDR3 protein. The data show some 18,000 distinct CDR3 sequences, 58% seen once. Sequenced material: glioma tissue, nonneoplastic brain tissue, or PBMCs (not recorded which). The sequence was collected from a human donor with low-grade glioma or glioblastoma, undergoing nonglioma brain surgery, or in good health (not recorded which).

The DNA of the CDR3 is TGTGCCAGCAGGTCGAGGGGCTCAAATCAGCCCCAGCATTTT. It translates to CASRSRGSNQPQHF. The chain recombines TRBV25-1 with TRBJ1-5; perhaps TRBD1 as D (5 bases). The CDR3 is made up of 14 amino acids. In germline, CDR1 is MGHDK, CDR2 SYGVNS. Trimming removed 6 bases from V and 4 bases from J, with 13 bases in between.